This T cell receptor beta chain was identified during a study of blood T cell repertoires in COVID-19. Study summary: Nucleic acid was either cDNA or gDNA, and it came from T cells, B-cell-depleted T cells, or PBMCs.

Some clones are missing from TCRdb's copy, which holds only in-frame ones; the method was immunoSEQ multiplex PCR. The data show 60,000 to 80,000 clones, around 85% seen once. Source material: peripheral blood. This clonotype was obtained from a man in his forties or fifties with acute or convalescent COVID-19.

In DNA form, the CDR3 reads TGTGCCAGCAGCTGGGAGGATGTACAAGAGACCCAGTACTTC. This encodes CASSWEDVQETQYF. The chain joins TRBV5-6 to TRBJ2-5, with D perhaps matching TRBD2 (6 bases). From germline, CDR1 is SGHDT and CDR2 YYEEEE. Deletions cut 3 bases from V and 2 bases from J, with 11 bases between. The CDR3 sequence is 14 residues long. The full variable domain, rest sourced from reference TRBV5-6 and TRBJ2-5, is DAGVTQSPTHLIKTRGQQVTLRCSPKSGHDTVSWYQQALGQGPQFIFQYYEEEERQRGNFPDRFSGHQFPNYSSELNVNALLLGDSALYLCASSWEDVQETQYFGPGTRLLVL.